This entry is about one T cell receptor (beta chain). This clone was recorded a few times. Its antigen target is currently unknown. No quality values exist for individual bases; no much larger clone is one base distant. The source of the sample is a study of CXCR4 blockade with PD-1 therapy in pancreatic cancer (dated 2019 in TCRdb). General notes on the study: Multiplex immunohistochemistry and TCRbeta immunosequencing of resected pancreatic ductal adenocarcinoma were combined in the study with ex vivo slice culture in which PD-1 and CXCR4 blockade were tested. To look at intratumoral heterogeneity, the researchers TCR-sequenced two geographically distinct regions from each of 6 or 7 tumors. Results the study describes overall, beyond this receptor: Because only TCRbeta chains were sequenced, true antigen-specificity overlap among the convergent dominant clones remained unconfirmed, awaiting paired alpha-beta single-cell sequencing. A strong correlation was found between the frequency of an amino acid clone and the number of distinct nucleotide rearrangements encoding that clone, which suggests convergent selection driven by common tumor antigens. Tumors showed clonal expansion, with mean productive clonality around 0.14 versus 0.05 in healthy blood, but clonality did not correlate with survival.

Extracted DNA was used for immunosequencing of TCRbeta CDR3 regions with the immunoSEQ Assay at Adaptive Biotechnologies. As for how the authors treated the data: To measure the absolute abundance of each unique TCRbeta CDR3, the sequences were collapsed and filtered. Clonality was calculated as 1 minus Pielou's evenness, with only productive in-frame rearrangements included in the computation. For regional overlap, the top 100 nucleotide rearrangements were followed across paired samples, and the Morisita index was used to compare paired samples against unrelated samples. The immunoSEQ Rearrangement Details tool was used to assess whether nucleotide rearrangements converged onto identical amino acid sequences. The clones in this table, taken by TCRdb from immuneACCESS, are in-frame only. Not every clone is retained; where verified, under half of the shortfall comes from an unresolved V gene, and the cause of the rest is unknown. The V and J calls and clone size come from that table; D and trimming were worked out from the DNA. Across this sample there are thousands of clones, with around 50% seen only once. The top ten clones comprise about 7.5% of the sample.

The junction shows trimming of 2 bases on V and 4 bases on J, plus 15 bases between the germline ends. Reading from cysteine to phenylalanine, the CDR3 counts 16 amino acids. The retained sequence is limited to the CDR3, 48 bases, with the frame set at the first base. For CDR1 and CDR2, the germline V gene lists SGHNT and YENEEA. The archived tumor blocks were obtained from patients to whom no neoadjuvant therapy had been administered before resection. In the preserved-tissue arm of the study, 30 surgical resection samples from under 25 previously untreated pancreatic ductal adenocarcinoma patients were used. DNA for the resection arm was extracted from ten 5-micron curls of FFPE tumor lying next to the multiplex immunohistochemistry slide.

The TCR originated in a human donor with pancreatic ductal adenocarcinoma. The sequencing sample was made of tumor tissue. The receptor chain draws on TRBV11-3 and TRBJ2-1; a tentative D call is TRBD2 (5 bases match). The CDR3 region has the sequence CASSLRAVLEYNEQFF. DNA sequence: TGTGCCAGCAGCTTAAGAGCGGTCCTGGAGTACAATGAGCAGTTCTTC.